Each of the 9 T cell receptor beta chains below was sequenced from the same sample in a study of beta chain features in type 1 diabetes. Findings of the study overall: There was a moderate but significant shortening of TCRB CDR3s in all four CD4+ subsets of Type 1 diabetes patients.

Expressed TCRB transcripts were sequenced after all isolated RNA was converted to cDNA. Assay used: immunoSEQ multiplex PCR; TCRdb lists only in-frame clones, some missing. This sample has 500,000 to 650,000 clones; roughly 12% occur once, and the top ten carry 0.095% to 0.15%. Their specific antigens are unknown. Specimen: naive CD4+ T cells from blood. These receptors all stem from a man younger than 45 with type 1 diabetes.

The chain recombines TRBV18 with TRBJ2-5; 7 positions agree with TRBD1. V shed 3 bases, J shed 2 bases, and the junction held 6 bases outside the gene matches. Germline CDR1 is KGHSH and CDR2 is LQKENI. The CDR3 is made up of 15 amino acids. CDR3 sequence reads: CASSPRTGRQETQYF. The CDR3 DNA reads TGTGCCAGCTCACCCCGGACAGGTAGACAAGAGACCCAGTACTTC. The variable domain in full, completed from reference TRBV18 and TRBJ2-5, reads NAGVMQNPRHLVRRRGQEARLRCSPMKGHSHVYWYRQLPEEGLKFMVYLQKENIIDESGMPKERFSAEFPKEGPSILRIQQVVRGDSAAYFCASSPRTGRQETQYFGPGTRLLVL.

This sequence joins TRBV28 and TRBJ2-3; 9 bases are shared with TRBD1. CDR1 and CDR2 from the germline V gene are MDHEN and SYDVKM. The length of the CDR3 is 15 residues. Losses at the gene ends were 7 bases for V and 3 bases for J; bases not matched to a gene: 8. The CDR3 sequence is CASKGTGIGTDTQYF. The CDR3 DNA reads as TGTGCCAGCAAGGGGACAGGGATTGGAACAGATACGCAGTATTTT.

The chain recombines TRBV7-2 with TRBJ2-1; TRBD2 matches 10 bases. Germline CDR1 reads SGHTA; CDR2 reads FQGNSA. With V trimmed by 5 bases and J by 7 bases, 8 bases remained unmatched. The CDR3 extends over 15 amino acids. The CDR3 coding sequence is TGTGCCAGCAGCCCGCTAGCGGGGGCCCTTAATGAGCAGTTCTTC. Amino acids: CASSPLAGALNEQFF.

This clone was seen a few times. The genes are TRBV27 and TRBJ2-3; D is possibly TRBD1 or TRBD2 (6 bases each). The CDR3 spans 17 residues. V was clipped by 0 bases and J by 0 bases, with 13 bases between them. The germline V gene has CDR1 MNHEY and CDR2 SMNVEV (reference sequence). In DNA, the CDR3 is TGTGCCAGCAGTTTATCGATAAGGGGGGCGAGCACAGATACGCAGTATTTT. It specifies CASSLSIRGASTDTQYF.

The table lists this clone with a few counts. V gene TRBV7-2 combines with J gene TRBJ1-6, with TRBD1 as a possible D gene (5 bases). Germline lookup yields CDR1 SGHTA and CDR2 FQGNSA. There are 15 residues in the CDR3. The ends were cut back, 9 bases at V and 3 bases at J, with 15 bases in the middle. In nucleotides, the CDR3 is TGTGCCAGTCGGGGACGAGCAGACTATAATTCACCCCTCCACTTT. Its protein is CASRGRADYNSPLHF. Using reference TRBV7-2 and TRBJ1-6 for the parts outside the CDR3, the full variable domain is GAGVSQSPSNKVTEKGKDVELRCDPISGHTALYWYRQSLGQGLEFLIYFQGNSAPDKSGLPSDRFSAERTGGSVSTLTIQRTQQEDSAVYLCASRGRADYNSPLHFGNGTRLTVT.

This clone has a handful of counts. V is TRBV5-4 and J is TRBJ2-4; D may correspond to TRBD1 or TRBD2 (5 bases each). The CDR3 extends over 14 amino acids. The V end was cut by 2 bases, the J end by 5 bases, with 11 bases between. Germline CDR1 SGHNT, CDR2 YYREEE (reference sequence). The CDR3 DNA is TGTGCCAGCAGCTTCGTCGGGGACCAAAACATTCAGTACTTC. Its protein product is CASSFVGDQNIQYF.

The chain is built from TRBV27 and TRBJ2-1, with 8 bases aligning to TRBD2. The germline CDR1 and CDR2 sequences are MNHEY and SMNVEV (reference sequence). The length of the CDR3 is 14 residues. Unmatched junction bases numbered 1, after V lost 3 bases and J lost 3 bases. The CDR3 nucleotides read TGTGCCAGCAGTTTCGGGGGGGACTACAATGAGCAGTTCTTC. It codes for CASSFGGDYNEQFF.

This clone showed up just a few times. The chain carries TRBV9 and TRBJ1-3; a possible D gene is TRBD1 (6 bases). CDR1 and CDR2 (germline): SGDLS, YYNGEE. This CDR3 region has 17 residues. V was shortened by 2 bases and J by 2 bases, with 17 bases between the two germline ends. The CDR3: CASSVSTGRGAGNTIYF. The CDR3 DNA reads as TGTGCCAGCAGCGTCTCGACAGGCCGGGGGGCTGGAAACACCATATATTTT.

The chain carries TRBV4-1 and TRBJ1-5; D unclear. V lost 3 bases, J lost 2 bases, and 14 bases lay in between. The CDR3 extends over 16 amino acids. Per germline, CDR1 MGHRA and CDR2 YSYEKL. This CDR3 reads CASSQPTQWGNQPQHF. The CDR3 coding sequence is TGCGCCAGCAGCCAGCCGACCCAGTGGGGCAATCAGCCCCAGCATTTT.